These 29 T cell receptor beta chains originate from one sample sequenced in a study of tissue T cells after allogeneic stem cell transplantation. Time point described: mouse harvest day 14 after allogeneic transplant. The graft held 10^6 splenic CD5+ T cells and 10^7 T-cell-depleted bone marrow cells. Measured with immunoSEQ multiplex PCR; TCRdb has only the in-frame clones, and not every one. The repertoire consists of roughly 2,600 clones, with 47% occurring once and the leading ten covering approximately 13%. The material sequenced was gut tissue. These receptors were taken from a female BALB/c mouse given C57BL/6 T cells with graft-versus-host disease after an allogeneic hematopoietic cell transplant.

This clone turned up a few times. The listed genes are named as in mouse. The covered CDR3 bases are TGTGCCAGCAGCCTGCAAGATTCTGGAAATACGCTCTAT. This codes for CASSLQDSGNTLY. The whole CDR3 is CASSLQDSGNTLYF. The chain combines TRBV3 with TRBJ1-3; D is uncertain. Read data end 1 residue before the CDR3 end; the end is taken from the germline J gene. Trimming stripped 5 bases from V and 0 bases from J, with 8 bases between. CDR1 is SNHLY and CDR2 is FYNGKV in the germline V gene (reference sequence). The CDR3 extends over 14 amino acids.

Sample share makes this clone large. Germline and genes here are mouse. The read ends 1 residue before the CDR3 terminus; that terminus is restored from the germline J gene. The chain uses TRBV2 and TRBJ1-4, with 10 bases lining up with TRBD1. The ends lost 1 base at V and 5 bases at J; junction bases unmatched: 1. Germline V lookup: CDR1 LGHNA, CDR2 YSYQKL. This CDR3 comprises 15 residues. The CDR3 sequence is CASSQVGQGNERLFF. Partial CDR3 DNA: TGTGCCAGCAGCCAAGTGGGACAGGGGAACGAAAGATTATTT.

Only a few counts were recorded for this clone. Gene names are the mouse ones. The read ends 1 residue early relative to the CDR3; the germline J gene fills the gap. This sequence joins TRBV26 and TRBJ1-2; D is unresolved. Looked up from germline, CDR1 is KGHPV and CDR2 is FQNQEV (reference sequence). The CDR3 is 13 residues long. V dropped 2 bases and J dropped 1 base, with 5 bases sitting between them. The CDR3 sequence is CASSLEGNSDYTF. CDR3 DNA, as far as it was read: TGTGCCAGCAGTCTGGAGGGAAACTCCGACTACACC. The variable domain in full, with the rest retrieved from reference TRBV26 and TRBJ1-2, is NSKVIQTPRYLVKGQGQKAKMRCIPEKGHPVVFWYQQNKNNEFKFLINFQNQEVLQQIDMTEKRFSAECPSNSPCSLEIQSSEAGDSALYLCASSLEGNSDYTFGSGTRLLVI.

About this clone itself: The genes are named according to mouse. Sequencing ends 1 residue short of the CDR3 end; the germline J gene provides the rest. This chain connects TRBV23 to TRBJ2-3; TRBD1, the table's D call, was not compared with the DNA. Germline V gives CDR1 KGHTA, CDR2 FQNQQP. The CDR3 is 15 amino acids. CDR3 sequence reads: CSSSQSQASAETLYF. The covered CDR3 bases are TGCTCCAGCAGTCAATCTCAGGCTAGTGCAGAAACGCTGTAT.

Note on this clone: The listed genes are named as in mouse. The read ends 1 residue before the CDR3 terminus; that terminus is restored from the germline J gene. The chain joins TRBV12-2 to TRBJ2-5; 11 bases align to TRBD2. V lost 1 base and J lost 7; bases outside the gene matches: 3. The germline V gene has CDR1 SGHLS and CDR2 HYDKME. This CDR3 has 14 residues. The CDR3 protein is CASSLGLGENTQYF. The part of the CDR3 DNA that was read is TGTGCCAGCTCTCTGGGACTGGGGGAGAACACCCAGTAC.

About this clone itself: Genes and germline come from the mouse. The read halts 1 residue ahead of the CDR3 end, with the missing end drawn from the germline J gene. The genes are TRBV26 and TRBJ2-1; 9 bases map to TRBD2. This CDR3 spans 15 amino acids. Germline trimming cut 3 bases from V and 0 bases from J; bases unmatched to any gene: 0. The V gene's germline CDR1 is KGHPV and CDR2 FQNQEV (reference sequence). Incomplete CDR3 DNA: TGTGCCAGCAGTCTACTGGGGGGTAACTATGCTGAGCAGTTC. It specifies CASSLLGGNYAEQF. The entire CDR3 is CASSLLGGNYAEQFF.

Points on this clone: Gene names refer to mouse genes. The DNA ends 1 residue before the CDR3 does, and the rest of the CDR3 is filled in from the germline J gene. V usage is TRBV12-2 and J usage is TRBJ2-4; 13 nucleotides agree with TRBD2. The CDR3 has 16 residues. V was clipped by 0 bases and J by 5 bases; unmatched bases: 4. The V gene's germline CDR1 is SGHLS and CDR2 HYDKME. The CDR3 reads CASSLGLGGRGNTLYF. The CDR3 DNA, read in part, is TGTGCCAGCTCTCTCGGACTGGGGGGGCGCGGAAACACCTTGTAC. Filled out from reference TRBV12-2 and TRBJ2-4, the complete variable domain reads NSGVVQSPRYIIKGKGERSILKCIPISGHLSVAWYQQTQGQELKFFIQHYDKMERDKGNLPSRFSVQQFDDYHSEMNMSALELEDSAVYFCASSLGLGGRGNTLYFGAGTRLSVL.

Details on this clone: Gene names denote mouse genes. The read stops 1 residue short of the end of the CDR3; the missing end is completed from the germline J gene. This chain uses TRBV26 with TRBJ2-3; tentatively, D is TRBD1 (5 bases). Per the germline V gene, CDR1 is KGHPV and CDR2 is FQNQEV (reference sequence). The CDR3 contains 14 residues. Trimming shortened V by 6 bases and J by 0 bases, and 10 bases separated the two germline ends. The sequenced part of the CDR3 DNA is TGTGCCAGCAGCCCGACAGCTAGTGCAGAAACGCTGTAT. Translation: CASSPTASAETLY. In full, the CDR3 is CASSPTASAETLYF.

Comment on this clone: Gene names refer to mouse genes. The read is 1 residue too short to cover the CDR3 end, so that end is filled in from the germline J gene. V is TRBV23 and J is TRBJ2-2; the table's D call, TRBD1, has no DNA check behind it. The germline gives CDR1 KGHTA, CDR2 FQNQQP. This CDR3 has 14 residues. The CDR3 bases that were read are TGCTCCAGCAGTCAACAGGGAGACACCGGGCAGCTCTAC. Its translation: CSSSQQGDTGQLY. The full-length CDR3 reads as CSSSQQGDTGQLYF.

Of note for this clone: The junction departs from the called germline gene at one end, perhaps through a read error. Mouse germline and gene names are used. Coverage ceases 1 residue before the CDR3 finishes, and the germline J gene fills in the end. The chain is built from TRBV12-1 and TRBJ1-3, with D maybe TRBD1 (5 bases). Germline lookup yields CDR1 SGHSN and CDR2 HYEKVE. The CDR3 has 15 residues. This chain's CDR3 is CASSLFRDSENTLYF. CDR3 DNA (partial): TGTGCCAGCTCTCTCTTCAGGGATTCTGAAAATACGCTCTAT.

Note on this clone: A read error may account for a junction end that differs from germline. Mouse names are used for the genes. The sequenced part of the CDR3 DNA is TGTGCAAGCAGCTTCGCGGGCGCAAACACCCGGCAGCTCTAC. Translation: CASSFAGANTRQLY. The CDR3 in its entirety is CASSFAGANTRQLYF. This rearrangement joins TRBV16 to TRBJ2-2; D not resolved. The read comes to an end 1 residue before the CDR3 does, leaving the germline J gene to fill in the end. CDR1 is SGHSA, CDR2 FRNQAP, per germline. This CDR3 region has 15 residues.

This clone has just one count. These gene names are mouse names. CDR3 DNA (partial): TGTGCAAGCAGCTTAAGGGGTAATACGCTCTAT. It is translated as CASSLRGNTLY. The whole CDR3 region reads CASSLRGNTLYF. The chain uses TRBV16 and TRBJ1-3, with a possible D match to TRBD1 (5 bases). The read terminates 1 residue before the CDR3 end, so the remaining end is supplied by the germline J gene. Per germline, CDR1 SGHSA and CDR2 FRNQAP. The CDR3 runs 12 residues. Deletions cut 2 bases from V and 7 bases from J, with 6 bases between.

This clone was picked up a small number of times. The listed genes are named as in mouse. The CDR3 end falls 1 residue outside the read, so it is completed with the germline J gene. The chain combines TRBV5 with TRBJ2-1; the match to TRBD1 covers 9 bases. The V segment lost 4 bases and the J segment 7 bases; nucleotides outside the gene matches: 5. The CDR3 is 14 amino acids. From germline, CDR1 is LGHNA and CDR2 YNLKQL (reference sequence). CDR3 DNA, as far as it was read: TGTGCCAGCAGCCCCGGACAGGGGAGAGCTGAGCAGTTC. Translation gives CASSPGQGRAEQF. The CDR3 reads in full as CASSPGQGRAEQFF.

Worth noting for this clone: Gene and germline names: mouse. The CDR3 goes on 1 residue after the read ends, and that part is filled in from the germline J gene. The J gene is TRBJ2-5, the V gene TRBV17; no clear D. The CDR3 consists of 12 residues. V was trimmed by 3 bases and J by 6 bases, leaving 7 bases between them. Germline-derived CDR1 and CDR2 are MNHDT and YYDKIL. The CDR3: CASSSLRDTQYF. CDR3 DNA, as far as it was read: TGTGCTAGCAGTAGTCTGAGGGACACCCAGTAC.

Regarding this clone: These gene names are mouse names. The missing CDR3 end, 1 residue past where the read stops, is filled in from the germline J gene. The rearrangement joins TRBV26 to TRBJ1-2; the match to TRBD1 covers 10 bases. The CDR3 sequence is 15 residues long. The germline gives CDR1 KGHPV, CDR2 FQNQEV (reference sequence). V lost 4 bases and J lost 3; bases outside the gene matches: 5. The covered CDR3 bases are TGTGCCAGCAGTCCACGGACAGGGGGGTACTCCGACTACACC. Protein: CASSPRTGGYSDYT. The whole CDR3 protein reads CASSPRTGGYSDYTF.

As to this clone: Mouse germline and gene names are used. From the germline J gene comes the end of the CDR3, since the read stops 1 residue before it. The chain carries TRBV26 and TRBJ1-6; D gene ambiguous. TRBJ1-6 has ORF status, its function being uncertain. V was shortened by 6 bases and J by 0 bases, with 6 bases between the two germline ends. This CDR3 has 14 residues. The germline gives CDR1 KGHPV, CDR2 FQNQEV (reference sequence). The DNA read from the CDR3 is TGTGCCAGCAGGGAATCTTCCTATAATTCGCCCCTCTAC. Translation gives CASRESSYNSPLY. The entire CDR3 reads CASRESSYNSPLYF.

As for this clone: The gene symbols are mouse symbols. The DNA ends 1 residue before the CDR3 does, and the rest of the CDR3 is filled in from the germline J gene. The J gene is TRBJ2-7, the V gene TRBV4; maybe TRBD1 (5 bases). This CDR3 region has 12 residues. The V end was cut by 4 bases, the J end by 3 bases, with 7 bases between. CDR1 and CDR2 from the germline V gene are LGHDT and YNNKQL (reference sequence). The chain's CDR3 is CASSFDSYEQYF. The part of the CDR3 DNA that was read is TGTGCCAGCAGCTTCGACAGCTATGAACAGTAC.

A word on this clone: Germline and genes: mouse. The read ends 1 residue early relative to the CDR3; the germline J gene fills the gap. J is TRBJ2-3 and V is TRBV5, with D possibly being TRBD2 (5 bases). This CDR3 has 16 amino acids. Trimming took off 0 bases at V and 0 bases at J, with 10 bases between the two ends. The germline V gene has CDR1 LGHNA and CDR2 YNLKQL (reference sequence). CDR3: CASSQERLGSAETLYF. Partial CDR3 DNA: TGTGCCAGCAGCCAAGAGCGGCTGGGTAGTGCAGAAACGCTGTAT.

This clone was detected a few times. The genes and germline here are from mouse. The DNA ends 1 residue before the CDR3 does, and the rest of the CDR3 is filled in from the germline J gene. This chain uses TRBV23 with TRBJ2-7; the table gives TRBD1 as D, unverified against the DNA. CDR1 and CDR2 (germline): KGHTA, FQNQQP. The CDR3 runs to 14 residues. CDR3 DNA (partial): TGCTCCAGCAGTCAATCCGGGACAGGGTATGAACAGTAC. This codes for CSSSQSGTGYEQY. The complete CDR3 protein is CSSSQSGTGYEQYF.

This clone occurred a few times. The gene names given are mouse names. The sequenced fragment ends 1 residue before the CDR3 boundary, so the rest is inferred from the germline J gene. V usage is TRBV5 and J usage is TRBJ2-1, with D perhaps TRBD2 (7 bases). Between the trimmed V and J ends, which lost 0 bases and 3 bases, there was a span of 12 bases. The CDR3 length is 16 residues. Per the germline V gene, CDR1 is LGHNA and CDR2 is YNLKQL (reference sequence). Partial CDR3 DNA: TGTGCCAGCAGCCAAGAAGGGGGGGACTCCTATGCTGAGCAGTTC. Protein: CASSQEGGDSYAEQF. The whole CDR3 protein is CASSQEGGDSYAEQFF.

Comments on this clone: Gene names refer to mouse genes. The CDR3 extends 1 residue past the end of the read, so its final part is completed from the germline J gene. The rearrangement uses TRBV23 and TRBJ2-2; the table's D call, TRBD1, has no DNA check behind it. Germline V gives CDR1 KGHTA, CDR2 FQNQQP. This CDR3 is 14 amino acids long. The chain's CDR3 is CSSRMGQNTGQLYF. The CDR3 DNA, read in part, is TGCTCCAGCAGGATGGGACAGAACACCGGGCAGCTCTAC.

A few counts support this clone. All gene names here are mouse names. CDR3 DNA, as far as it was read: TGTGCCAGCGGTGATATCTGGGGGGGCTTCCAAGACACCCAGTAC. Its protein is CASGDIWGGFQDTQY. The entire CDR3 reads CASGDIWGGFQDTQYF. The chain employs TRBV13-2 and TRBJ2-5, with 10 bases fitting TRBD2. The read terminates 1 residue ahead of where the CDR3 ends, so the germline J gene completes it. The CDR3 loop spans 16 amino acids. Germline V gene lookup returns CDR1 NNHNN and CDR2 SYGAGS (reference sequence). J was trimmed by 2 bases and V by 1 base; bases with no gene match: 4.

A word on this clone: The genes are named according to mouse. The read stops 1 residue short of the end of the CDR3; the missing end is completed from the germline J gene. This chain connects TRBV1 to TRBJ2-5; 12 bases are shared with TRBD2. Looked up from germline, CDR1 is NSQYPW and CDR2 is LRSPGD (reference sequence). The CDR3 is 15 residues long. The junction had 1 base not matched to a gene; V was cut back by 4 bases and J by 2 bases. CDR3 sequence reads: CTCSGLGGLQDTQYF. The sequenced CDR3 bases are TGCACCTGCAGTGGACTGGGGGGGCTCCAAGACACCCAGTAC. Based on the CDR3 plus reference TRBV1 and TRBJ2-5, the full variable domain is VTLLEQNPRWRLVPRGQAVNLRCILKNSQYPWMSWYQQDLQKQLQWLFTLRSPGDKEVKSLPGADYLATRVTDTELRLQVANMSQGRTLYCTCSGLGGLQDTQYFGPGTRLLVL.

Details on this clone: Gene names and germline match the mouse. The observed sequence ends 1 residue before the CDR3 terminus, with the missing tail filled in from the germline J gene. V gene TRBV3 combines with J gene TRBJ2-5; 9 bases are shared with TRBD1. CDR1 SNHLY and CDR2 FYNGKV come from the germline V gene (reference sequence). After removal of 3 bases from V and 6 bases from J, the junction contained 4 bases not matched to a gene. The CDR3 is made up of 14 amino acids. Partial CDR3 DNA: TGTGCCAGCAGCTTTTGGGACAGGGTGGACACCCAGTAC. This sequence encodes CASSFWDRVDTQY. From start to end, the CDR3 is CASSFWDRVDTQYF.

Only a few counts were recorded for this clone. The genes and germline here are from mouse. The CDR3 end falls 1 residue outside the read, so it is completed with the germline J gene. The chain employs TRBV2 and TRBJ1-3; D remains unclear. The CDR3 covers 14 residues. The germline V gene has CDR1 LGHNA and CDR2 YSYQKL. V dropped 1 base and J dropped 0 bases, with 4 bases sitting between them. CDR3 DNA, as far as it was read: TGTGCCAGCAGCCAAGTTGATTCTGGAAATACGCTCTAT. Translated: CASSQVDSGNTLY. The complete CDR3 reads CASSQVDSGNTLYF. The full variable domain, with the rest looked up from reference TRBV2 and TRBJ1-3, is DPKIIQKPKYLVAVTGSEKILICEQYLGHNAMYWYRQSAKKPLEFMFSYSYQKLMDNQTASSRFQPQSSKKNHLDLQITALKPDDSATYFCASSQVDSGNTLYFGEGSRLIVV.

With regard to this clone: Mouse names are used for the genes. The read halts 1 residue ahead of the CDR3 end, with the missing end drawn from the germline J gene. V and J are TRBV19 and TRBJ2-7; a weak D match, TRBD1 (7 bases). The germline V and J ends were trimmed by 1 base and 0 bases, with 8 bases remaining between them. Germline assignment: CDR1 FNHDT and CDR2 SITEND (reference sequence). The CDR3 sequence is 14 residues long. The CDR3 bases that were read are TGTGCCAGCAGTATAAGGGGGCGCTCCTATGAACAGTAC. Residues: CASSIRGRSYEQY. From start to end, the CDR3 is CASSIRGRSYEQYF.

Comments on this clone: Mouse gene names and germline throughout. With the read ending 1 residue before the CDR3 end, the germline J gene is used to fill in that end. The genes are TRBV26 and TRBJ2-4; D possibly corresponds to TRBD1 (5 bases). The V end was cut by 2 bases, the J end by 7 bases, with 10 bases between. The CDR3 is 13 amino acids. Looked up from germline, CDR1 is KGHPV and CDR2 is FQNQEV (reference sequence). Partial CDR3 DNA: TGTGCCAGCAGTCTGCGCAGGGAGGACACCTTGTAC. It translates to CASSLRREDTLY. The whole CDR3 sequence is CASSLRREDTLYF.

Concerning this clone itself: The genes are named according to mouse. The CDR3 spells CASSFDRSGNTLYF. The sequenced part of the CDR3 DNA is TGTGCCAGCTCTTTTGACCGTTCTGGAAATACGCTCTAT. The chain employs TRBV12-1 and TRBJ1-3; no reliable D call. The CDR3 end lies 1 residue beyond the end of the read and is filled in from the germline J gene. Germline loops: CDR1 SGHSN, CDR2 HYEKVE. This CDR3 spans 14 amino acids. V was cut by 3 bases and J by 0 bases, with 8 bases left in between.

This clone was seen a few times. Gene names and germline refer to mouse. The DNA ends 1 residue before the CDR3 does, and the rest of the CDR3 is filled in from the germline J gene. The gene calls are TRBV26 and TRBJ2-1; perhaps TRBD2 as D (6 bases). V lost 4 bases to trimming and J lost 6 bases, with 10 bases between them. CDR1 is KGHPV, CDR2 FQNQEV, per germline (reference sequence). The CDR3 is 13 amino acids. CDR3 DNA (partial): TGTGCCAGCAGTCGGGGGGATCGTGCTGAGCAGTTC. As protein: CASSRGDRAEQF. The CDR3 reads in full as CASSRGDRAEQFF.